The subject of this entry is one T cell receptor (beta chain). Its antigen is unidentified. MiXCR was run by TCRdb on the RT-PCR reads, yielding one entry per CDR3 protein. In the table there are under 750,000 distinct CDR3 sequences, approximately 12% of which are singletons. Germline-derived CDR1 and CDR2 are LGHNA and YSLEER. The CDR3 contains 15 residues. V was cut by 3 bases and J by 4 bases, with 13 bases left in between. These data belong to a study of response to subunit inactivated influenza vaccine. Study outcomes and limitations: The authors put forward the suggestion that each seasonal influenza vaccination may bring in only a limited number of new T cells.

The source is a man in his fifties or sixties who received an inactivated influenza vaccine. J is TRBJ2-1 and V is TRBV4-3; D is possibly TRBD1 (6 bases). This sample comprised PBMCs from blood, obtained on the day of vaccination. The CDR3 DNA follows: TGCGCCAGCAGCCAGGCGGACAGTACATACAATGAGCAGTTCTTC. Encoded protein: CASSQADSTYNEQFF.